This TCR beta chain was profiled in a study of shared clonotypes between healthy human individuals. Study background: Plates per donor: three CD4 naive, three CD4 memory, two CD8 naive, one CD8 memory.

The CDR3 is 15 amino acids. Germline trimming cut 5 bases from V and 2 bases from J; bases unmatched to any gene: 9. Germline V CDR1 and CDR2: SSHAT, FNYEAQ (reference sequence). The investigators split CD4+ cells into a CD45RA+ naive subset and a CD45RA-negative memory subset. The table came from immunoSEQ multiplex PCR; TCRdb's copy has only in-frame clones and leaves some out. There are 2 million to 3 million clones in the sample; roughly 93% occur only once, and roughly 0.36% lies in the top ten. The TCR sequence derives from a man in his late teens or twenties in good health. Some clones in this sample may be carry-over from other donors' samples. The genes are TRBV7-7 and TRBJ2-7, with 7 bases aligning to TRBD2. Input material: naive CD4+ T cells from PBMCs. Subset in this sample: CD45RA+ positively selected. The chain's CDR3 is CASSPVGGTPYEQYF. The CDR3 nucleotides read TGTGCCAGCAGCCCTGTGGGGGGGACTCCCTACGAGCAGTACTTC.